This T cell receptor beta chain was profiled in a study of technical replicates of blood from a handful of donors. The data were produced by immunoSEQ multiplex PCR, yet TCRdb's version contains in-frame clones alone and is incomplete. The sample yields just under 85,000 clones, about 92% seen once. CDR3 length: 14 residues. V was pared by 4 bases and J by 2 bases, with 12 bases between. The germline CDR1 and CDR2 sequences are SGDLS and YYNGEE. The gene calls are TRBV9 and TRBJ2-5, with a possible D match to TRBD1 (5 bases). This TCR was sampled from a human donor in good health. The specimen was T cells isolated from PBMCs. Here the CDR3 DNA reads TGTGCCAGCAGCCCAGGGATAGTTCAAGAGACCCAGTACTTC. Translated: CASSPGIVQETQYF. The variable domain in full, with the rest retrieved from reference TRBV9 and TRBJ2-5, is DSGVTQTPKHLITATGQRVTLRCSPRSGDLSVYWYQQSLDQGLQFLIQYYNGEERAKGNILERFSAQQFPDLHSELNLSSLELGDSALYFCASSPGIVQETQYFGPGTRLLVL.